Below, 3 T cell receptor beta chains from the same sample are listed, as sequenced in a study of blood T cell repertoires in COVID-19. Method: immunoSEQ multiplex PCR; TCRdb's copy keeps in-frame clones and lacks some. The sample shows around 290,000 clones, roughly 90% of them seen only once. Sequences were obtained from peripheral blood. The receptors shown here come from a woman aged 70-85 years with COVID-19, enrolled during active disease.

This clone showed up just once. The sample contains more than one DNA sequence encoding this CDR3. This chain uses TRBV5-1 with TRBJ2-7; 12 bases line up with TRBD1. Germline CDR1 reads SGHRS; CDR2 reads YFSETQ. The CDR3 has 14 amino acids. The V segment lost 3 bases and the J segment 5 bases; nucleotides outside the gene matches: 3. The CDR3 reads CASSWGQGADEQYF. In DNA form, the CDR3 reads TGCGCCAGCAGCTGGGGACAGGGGGCAGACGAGCAGTACTTC.

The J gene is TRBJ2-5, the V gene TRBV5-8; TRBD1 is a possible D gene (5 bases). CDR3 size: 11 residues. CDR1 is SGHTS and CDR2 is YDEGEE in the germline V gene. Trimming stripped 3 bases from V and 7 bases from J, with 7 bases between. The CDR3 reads CASSSRGTQYF. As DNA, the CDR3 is TGTGCCAGCAGCTCTAGGGGGACCCAGTACTTC.

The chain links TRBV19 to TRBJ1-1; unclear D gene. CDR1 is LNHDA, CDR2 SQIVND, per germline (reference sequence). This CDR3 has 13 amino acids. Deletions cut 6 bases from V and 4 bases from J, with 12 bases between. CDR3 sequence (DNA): TGTGCCAGTAGCGTTGAGTACGGCACTGAAGCTTTCTTT. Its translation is CASSVEYGTEAFF.